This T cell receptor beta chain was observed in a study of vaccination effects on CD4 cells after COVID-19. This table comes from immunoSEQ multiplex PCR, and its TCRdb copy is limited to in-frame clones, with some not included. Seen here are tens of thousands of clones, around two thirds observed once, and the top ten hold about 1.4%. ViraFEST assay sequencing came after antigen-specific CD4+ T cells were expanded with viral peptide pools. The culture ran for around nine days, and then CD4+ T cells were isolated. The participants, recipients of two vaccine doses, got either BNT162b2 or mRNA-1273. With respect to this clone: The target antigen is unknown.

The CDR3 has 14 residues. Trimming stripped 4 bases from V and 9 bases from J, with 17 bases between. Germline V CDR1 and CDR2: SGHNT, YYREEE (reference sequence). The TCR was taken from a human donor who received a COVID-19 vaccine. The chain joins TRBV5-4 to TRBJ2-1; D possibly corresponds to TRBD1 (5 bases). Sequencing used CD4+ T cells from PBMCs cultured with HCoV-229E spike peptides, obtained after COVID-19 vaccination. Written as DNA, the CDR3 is TGTGCCAGCAGCACCAAGCAGGGCTCCGGTGAGCAGTTCTTC. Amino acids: CASSTKQGSGEQFF.